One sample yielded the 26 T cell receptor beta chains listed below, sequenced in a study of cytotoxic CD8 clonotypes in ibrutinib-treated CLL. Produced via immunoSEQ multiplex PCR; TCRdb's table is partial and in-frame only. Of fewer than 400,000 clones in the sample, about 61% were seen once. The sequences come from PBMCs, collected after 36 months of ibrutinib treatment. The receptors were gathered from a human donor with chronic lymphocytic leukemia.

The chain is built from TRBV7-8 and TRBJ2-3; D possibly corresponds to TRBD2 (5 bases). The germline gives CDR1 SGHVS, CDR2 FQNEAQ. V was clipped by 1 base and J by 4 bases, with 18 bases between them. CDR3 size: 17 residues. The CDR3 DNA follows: TGTGCCAGCAGCTTAGAAGCGGACTCCCCCCGACCAGATACGCAGTATTTT. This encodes CASSLEADSPRPDTQYF.

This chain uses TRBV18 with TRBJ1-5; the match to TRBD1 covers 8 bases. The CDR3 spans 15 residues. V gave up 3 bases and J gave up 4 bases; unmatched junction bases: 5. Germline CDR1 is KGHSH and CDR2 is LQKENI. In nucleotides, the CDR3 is TGTGCCAGCTCACCGGGGGACAGGTTTAATCAGCCCCAGCATTTT. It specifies CASSPGDRFNQPQHF.

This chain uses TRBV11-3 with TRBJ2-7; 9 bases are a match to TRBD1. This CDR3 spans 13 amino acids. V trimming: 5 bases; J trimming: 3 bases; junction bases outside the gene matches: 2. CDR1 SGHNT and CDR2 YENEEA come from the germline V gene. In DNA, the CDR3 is TGTGCCAGCAGCCCGGACAGGGGCTACGAGCAGTACTTC. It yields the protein CASSPDRGYEQYF.

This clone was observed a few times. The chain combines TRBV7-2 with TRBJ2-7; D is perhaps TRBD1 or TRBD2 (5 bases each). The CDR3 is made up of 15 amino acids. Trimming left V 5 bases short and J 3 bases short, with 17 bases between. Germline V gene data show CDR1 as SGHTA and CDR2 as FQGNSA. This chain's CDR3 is CASSTGTAVVYEQYF. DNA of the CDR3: TGTGCCAGCAGCACCGGGACGGCCGTAGTCTACGAGCAGTACTTC.

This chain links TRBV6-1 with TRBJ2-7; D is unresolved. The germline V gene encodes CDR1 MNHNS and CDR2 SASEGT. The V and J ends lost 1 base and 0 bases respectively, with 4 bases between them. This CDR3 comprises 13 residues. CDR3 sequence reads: CASSEGPSYEQYF. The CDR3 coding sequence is TGTGCCAGCAGTGAAGGGCCCTCCTACGAGCAGTACTTC.

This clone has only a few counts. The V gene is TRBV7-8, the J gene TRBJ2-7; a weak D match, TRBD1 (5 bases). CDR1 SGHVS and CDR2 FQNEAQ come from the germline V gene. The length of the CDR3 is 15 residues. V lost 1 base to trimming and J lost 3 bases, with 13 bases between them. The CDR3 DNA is TGTGCCAGCAGCTTAGGGGTAGGGGCATTCTACGAGCAGTACTTC. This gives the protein CASSLGVGAFYEQYF.

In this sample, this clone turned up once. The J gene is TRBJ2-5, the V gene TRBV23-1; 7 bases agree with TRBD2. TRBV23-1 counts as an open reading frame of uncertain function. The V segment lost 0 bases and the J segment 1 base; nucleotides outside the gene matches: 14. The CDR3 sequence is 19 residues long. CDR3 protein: CASSQSWAGASTIQETQYF. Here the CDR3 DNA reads TGCGCCAGCAGTCAATCATGGGCGGGAGCTTCCACCATCCAAGAGACCCAGTACTTC.

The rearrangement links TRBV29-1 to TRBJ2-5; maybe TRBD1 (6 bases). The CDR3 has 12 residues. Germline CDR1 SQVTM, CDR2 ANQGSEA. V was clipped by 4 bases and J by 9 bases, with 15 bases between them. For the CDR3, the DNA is TGCAGCGTTGCCCCAGGGGAGAGGGCCCAGTACTTC. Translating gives CSVAPGERAQYF.

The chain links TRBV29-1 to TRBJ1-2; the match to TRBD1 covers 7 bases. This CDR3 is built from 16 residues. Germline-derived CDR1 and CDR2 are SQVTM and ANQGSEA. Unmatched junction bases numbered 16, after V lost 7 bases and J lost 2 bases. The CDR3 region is CSATTGSGTLNYGYTF. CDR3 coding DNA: TGCAGCGCCACGACAGGGTCCGGGACTCTGAACTATGGCTACACCTTC. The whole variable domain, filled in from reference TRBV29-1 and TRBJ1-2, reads SAVISQKPSRDICQRGTSLTIQCQVDSQVTMMFWYRQQPGQSLTLIATANQGSEATYESGFVIDKFPISRPNLTFSTLTVSNMSPEDSSIYLCSATTGSGTLNYGYTFGSGTRLTVV.

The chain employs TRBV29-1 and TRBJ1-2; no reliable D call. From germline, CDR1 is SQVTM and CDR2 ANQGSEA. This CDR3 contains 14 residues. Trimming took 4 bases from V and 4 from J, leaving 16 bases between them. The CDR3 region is CSVGPAYGSYGYTF. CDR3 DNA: TGCAGCGTTGGACCGGCCTATGGTAGCTATGGCTACACCTTC. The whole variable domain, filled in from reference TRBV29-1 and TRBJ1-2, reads SAVISQKPSRDICQRGTSLTIQCQVDSQVTMMFWYRQQPGQSLTLIATANQGSEATYESGFVIDKFPISRPNLTFSTLTVSNMSPEDSSIYLCSVGPAYGSYGYTFGSGTRLTVV.

The CDR3, as DNA: TGTGCCAGCTCACCAATGGCGAGGGGGCGAGACACTGAAGCTTTCTTT. It codes for CASSPMARGRDTEAFF. This sequence joins TRBV18 and TRBJ1-1; 7 nucleotides align to TRBD1. The CDR3 covers 16 residues. CDR1 and CDR2 (germline): KGHSH, LQKENI. Unmatched junction bases numbered 9, after V lost 2 bases and J lost 3 bases. The full variable domain, rest sourced from reference TRBV18 and TRBJ1-1, is NAGVMQNPRHLVRRRGQEARLRCSPMKGHSHVYWYRQLPEEGLKFMVYLQKENIIDESGMPKERFSAEFPKEGPSILRIQQVVRGDSAAYFCASSPMARGRDTEAFFGQGTRLTVV.

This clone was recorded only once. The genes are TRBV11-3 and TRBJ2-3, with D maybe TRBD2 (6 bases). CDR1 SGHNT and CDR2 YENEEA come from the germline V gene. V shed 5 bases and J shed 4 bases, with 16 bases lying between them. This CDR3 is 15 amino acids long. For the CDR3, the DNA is TGTGCCAGCAGCCCCAGTGGAGGGCCTTCAGATACGCAGTATTTT. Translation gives CASSPSGGPSDTQYF.

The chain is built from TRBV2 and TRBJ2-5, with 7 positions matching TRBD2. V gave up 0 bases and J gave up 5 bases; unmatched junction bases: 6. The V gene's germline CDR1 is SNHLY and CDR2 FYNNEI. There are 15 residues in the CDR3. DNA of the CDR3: TGTGCCAGCAGTGAAGCGCCACTAGCGAGGGAGACCCAGTACTTC. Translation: CASSEAPLARETQYF. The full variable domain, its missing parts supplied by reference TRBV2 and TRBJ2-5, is EPEVTQTPSHQVTQMGQEVILRCVPISNHLYFYWYRQILGQKVEFLVSFYNNEISEKSEIFDDQFSVERPDGSNFTLKIRSTKLEDSAMYFCASSEAPLARETQYFGPGTRLLVL.

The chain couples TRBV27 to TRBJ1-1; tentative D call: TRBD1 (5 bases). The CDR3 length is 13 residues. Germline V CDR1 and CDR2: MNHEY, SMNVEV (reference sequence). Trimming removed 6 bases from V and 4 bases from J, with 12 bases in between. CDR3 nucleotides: TGTGCCAGCAGGGGTAGTGGGGCCACTGAAGCTTTCTTT. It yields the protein CASRGSGATEAFF.

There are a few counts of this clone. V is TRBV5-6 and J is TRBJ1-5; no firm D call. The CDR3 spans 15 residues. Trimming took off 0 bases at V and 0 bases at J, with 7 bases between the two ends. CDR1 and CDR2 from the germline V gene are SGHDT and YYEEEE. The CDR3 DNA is TGTGCCAGCAGCTTGGACGGGTCTAGCAATCAGCCCCAGCATTTT. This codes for CASSLDGSSNQPQHF.

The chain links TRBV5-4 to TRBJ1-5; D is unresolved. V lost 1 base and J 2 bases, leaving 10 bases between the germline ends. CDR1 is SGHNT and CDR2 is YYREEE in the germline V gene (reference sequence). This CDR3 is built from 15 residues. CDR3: CASSLWAAGNQPQHF. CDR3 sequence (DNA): TGTGCCAGCAGCTTGTGGGCAGCGGGCAATCAGCCCCAGCATTTT.

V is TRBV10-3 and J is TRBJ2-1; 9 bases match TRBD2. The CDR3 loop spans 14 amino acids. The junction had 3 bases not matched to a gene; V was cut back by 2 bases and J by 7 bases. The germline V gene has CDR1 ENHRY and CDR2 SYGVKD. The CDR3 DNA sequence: TGTGCCATCAGTGAGGGACTAGCGTGGAATGAGCAGTTCTTC. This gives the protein CAISEGLAWNEQFF.

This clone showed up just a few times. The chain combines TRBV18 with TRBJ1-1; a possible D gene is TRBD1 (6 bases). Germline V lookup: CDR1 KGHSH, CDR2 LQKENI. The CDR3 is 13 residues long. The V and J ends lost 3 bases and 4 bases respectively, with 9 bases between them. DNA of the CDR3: TGTGCCAGCTCACCGGTAGGGGGCACTGAAGCTTTCTTT. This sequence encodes CASSPVGGTEAFF.

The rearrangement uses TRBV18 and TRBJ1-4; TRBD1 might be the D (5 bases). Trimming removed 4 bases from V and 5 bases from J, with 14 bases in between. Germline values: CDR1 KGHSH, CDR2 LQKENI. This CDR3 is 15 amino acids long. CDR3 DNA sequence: TGTGCCAGCTCACGGGGACCCACCGAAAATGAAAAACTGTTTTTT. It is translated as CASSRGPTENEKLFF.

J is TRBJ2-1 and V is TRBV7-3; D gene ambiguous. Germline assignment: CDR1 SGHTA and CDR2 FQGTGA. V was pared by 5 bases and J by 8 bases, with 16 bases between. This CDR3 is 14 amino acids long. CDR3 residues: CASSPGLGMDEQFF. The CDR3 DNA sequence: TGTGCCAGCAGCCCTGGGCTGGGGATGGATGAGCAGTTCTTC. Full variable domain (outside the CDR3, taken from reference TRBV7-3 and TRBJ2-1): GAGVSQTPSNKVTEKGKYVELRCDPISGHTALYWYRQSLGQGPEFLIYFQGTGAADDSGLPNDRFFAVRPEGSVSTLKIQRTERGDSAVYLCASSPGLGMDEQFFGPGTRLTVL.

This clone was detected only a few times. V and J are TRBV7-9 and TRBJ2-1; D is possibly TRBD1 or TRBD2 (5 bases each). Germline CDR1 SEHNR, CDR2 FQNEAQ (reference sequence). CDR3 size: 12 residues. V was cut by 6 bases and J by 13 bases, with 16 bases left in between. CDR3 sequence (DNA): TGTGCCAGCAGATCGCCCGGGACCGGACAGTTCTTC. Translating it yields CASRSPGTGQFF.

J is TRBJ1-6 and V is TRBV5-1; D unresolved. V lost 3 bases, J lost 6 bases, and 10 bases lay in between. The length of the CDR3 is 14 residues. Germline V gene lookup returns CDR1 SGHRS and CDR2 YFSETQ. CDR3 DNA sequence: TGCGCCAGCAGCTACGGACGGATTAATTCACCCCTCCACTTT. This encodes CASSYGRINSPLHF.

Written as DNA, the CDR3 is TGTGCCAGCAGCTTAGGGACACCCAACTACAATGAGCAGTTCTTC. Translating it yields CASSLGTPNYNEQFF. V usage is TRBV7-6 and J usage is TRBJ2-1; D perhaps matches TRBD1 (5 bases). There are 15 residues in the CDR3. V lost 1 base and J 3 bases, leaving 10 bases between the germline ends. Per the germline V gene, CDR1 is SGHVS and CDR2 is FNYEAQ.

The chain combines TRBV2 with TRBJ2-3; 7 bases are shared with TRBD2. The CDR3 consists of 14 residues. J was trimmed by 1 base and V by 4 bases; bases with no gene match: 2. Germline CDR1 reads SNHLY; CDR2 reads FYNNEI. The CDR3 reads CASSARGGTDTQYF. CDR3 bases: TGTGCCAGCAGTGCCCGGGGGGGCACAGATACGCAGTATTTT.

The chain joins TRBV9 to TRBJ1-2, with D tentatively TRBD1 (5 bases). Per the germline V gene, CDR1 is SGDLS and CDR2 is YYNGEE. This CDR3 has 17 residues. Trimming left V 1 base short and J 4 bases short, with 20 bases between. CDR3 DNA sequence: TGTGCCAGCAGCGTATATCAACCTCACAGGTCTCTCTATGGCTACACCTTC. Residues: CASSVYQPHRSLYGYTF.

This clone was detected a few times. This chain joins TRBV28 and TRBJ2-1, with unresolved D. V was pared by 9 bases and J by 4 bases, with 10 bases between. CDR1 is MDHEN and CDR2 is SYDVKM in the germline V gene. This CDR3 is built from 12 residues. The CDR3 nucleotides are TGTGCCAGTCACAGTACATACAATGAGCAGTTCTTC. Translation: CASHSTYNEQFF.